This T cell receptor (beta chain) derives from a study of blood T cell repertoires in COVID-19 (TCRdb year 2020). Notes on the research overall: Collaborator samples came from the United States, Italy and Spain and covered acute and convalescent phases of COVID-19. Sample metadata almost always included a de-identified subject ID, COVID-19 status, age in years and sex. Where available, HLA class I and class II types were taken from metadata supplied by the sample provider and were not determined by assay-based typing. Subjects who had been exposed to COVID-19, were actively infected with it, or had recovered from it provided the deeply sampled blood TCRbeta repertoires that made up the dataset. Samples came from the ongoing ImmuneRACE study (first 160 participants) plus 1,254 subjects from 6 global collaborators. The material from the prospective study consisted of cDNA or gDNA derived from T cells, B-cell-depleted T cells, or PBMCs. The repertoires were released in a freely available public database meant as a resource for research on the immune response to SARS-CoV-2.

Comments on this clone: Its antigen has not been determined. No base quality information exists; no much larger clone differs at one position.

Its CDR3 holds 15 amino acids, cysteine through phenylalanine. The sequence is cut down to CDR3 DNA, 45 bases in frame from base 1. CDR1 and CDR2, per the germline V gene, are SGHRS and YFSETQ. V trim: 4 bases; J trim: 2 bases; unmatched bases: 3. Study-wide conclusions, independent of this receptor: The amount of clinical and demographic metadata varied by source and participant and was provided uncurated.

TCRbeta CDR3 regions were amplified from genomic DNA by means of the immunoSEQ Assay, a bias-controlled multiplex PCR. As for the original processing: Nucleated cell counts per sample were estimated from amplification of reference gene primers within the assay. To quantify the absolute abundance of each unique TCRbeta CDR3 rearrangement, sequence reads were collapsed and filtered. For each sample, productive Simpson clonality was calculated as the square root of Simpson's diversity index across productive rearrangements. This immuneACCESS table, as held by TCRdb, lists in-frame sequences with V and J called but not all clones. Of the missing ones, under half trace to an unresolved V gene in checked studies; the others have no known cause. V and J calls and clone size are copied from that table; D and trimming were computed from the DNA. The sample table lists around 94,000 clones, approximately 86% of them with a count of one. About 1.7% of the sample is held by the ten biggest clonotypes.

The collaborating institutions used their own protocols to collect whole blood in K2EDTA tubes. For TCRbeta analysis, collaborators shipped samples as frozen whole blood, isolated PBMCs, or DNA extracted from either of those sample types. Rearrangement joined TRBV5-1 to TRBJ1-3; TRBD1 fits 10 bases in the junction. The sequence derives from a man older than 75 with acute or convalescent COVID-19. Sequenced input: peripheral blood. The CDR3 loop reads CASSTGTGAGNTIYF. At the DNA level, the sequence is TGCGCCAGCAGCACTGGGACAGGGGCTGGAAACACCATATATTTT.